This TCR beta chain was observed in a study of technical replicates of blood from several donors. The assay was immunoSEQ multiplex PCR, and TCRdb's table has in-frame clones only and misses some. Of under 100,000 clones in the sample, about 94% were seen once. The ends lost 3 bases at V and 1 base at J; junction bases unmatched: 3. Germline CDR1 and CDR2: MNHEY and SMNVEV (reference sequence). This CDR3 has 17 amino acids. Input material: T cells isolated from PBMCs. This TCR derives from a human donor in good health. The V call is TRBV27, the J call TRBJ2-6; 10 bases match TRBD2. CDR3 protein: CASSFLAGVSGANVLTF. CDR3 coding DNA: TGTGCCAGCAGTTTCCTAGCGGGAGTGTCTGGGGCCAACGTCCTGACTTTC.